The present T cell receptor beta chain was sequenced within a study of cytomegalovirus exposure and HLA in healthy donors. Study-wide points: Cytomegalovirus status was reportedly diagnosed by the classifier with high sensitivity and specificity. Versus the approximately 720-donor mean, an Asian-associated ancestry cluster reportedly showed fewer N-insertions in a later analysis.

Regarding this clone: What it binds is unknown.

This cohort consisted of healthy bone marrow donors. V gave up 0 bases and J gave up 0 bases, with 9 bases separating them. CDR3 length: 16 amino acids. The V gene's germline CDR1 is MGHRA and CDR2 YSYEKL. Primers included in the PCR were 60 Vbeta and 13 Jbeta primers. Produced via immunoSEQ multiplex PCR; TCRdb's table is partial and in-frame only. The sample gives about 230,000 clones, about 85% of which show up once; roughly 0.26% is in the top ten. The genes are TRBV4-1 and TRBJ1-3; D gene ambiguous. Sequenced material: PBMCs. This receptor was identified in a girl aged 2 to 10 in good health and CMV-seronegative. This CDR3 is CASSQDPRVSGNTIYF. CDR3 bases: TGCGCCAGCAGCCAAGATCCGCGGGTCTCTGGAAACACCATATATTTT.